The rows below give T cell receptor beta chains drawn from one sample of a study of blood T cell repertoires in COVID-19. Method: immunoSEQ multiplex PCR; TCRdb's copy keeps in-frame clones and lacks some. This table has roughly 280,000 clones, about nine tenths appearing once. The sequencing input was peripheral blood. The receptor source for this set is a woman in her thirties with COVID-19, enrolled during active disease. The CDR3 runs from the conserved cysteine through the conserved F or W. D genes are given only for firm matches. For some rows the clone size is stated as once, few or many, or as a class when expanded; others skip it.

clone_size	v_call	j_call	d_call	cdr3_nt	cdr3_aa
-	TRBV28	TRBJ2-7	TRBD2	TGTGCCAGCAGTTCCCCTAAGCGGGAGGGTCTCAACGAGCAGTACTTC	CASSSPKREGLNEQYF
few	TRBV20-1	TRBJ1-1	-	TGCAGTGCTAGCCGGAACACTGAAGCTTTCTTT	CSASRNTEAFF
-	TRBV12-3/TRBV12-4	TRBJ2-2	-	TGTGCCAGCCGTGACACCGGGGAGCTGTTTTTT	CASRDTGELFF
-	TRBV9	TRBJ2-2	-	TGTGCCAGCAGCCCAAACCGGGGGTTCAACACCGGGGAGCTGTTTTTT	CASSPNRGFNTGELFF
-	TRBV5-1	TRBJ1-1	TRBD1	TGCGCCAGCAGCTTGGGGACAGGCTTTAACACTGAAGCTTTCTTT	CASSLGTGFNTEAFF
-	TRBV7-2	TRBJ2-4	-	TGTGCCAGCAGCTTTGGAGGAGAAAACATTCAGTACTTC	CASSFGGENIQYF
-	TRBV9	TRBJ1-1	-	TGTGCCAGCAGCGCCGACCGGGAGGGTGGCACTGAAGCTTTCTTT	CASSADREGGTEAFF
-	TRBV4-1	TRBJ2-1	-	TGCGCCAGCAGCCAAGTGGTACAGACTACCGGCTCCTACAATGAGCAGTTCTTC	CASSQVVQTTGSYNEQFF
-	TRBV6-4	TRBJ2-7	-	TGTGCCAGCAGTGAAGTACAGACCTACGAGCAGTACTTC	CASSEVQTYEQYF
few	TRBV28	TRBJ1-4	TRBD1	TGTGCCAGCAGTCCTCACAGGGGGCGGGCAGAAGAAAAACTGTTTTTT	CASSPHRGRAEEKLFF
-	TRBV7-9	TRBJ1-2	-	TGTGCCAGCAGCGGAATAAACAGGGCCGGTGGCTACACCTTC	CASSGINRAGGYTF
-	TRBV7-9	TRBJ2-7	TRBD1	TGTGCCAGCAGCTTAAGCCGCAGGACAGGGAGCTCCTACGAGCAGTACTTC	CASSLSRRTGSSYEQYF
-	TRBV2	TRBJ2-1	TRBD2	TGTGCCAGCAGTCCCACGCTAGCGGGAGGCGACAATGAGCAGTTCTTC	CASSPTLAGGDNEQFF
-	TRBV2	TRBJ2-3	TRBD1	TGTGCCAGCAGTAGACAGGGAAACACAGATACGCAGTATTTT	CASSRQGNTDTQYF
once	TRBV27	TRBJ1-4	TRBD1	TGTGCCAGCAGTATAAAAGGGGGCGCGGGTGAAAAACTGTTTTTT	CASSIKGGAGEKLFF
-	TRBV2	TRBJ1-2	-	TGTGCCAGCAGTAGCCAGGTTGGCTACACCTTC	CASSSQVGYTF
-	TRBV18	TRBJ2-7	TRBD2	TGTGCCAGCTCACCACTGCGGACTAGCACGAGCTCCTACGAGCAGTACTTC	CASSPLRTSTSSYEQYF
-	TRBV29-1	TRBJ1-4	-	TGCAGCGTTGGGGGGGGCTCGACTAATGAAAAACTGTTTTTT	CSVGGGSTNEKLFF
-	TRBV3-1/TRBV3-2	TRBJ1-5	TRBD1	TGTGCCAGCAGCCAAGGAGGAGGGGGCGGCCAGCCCCAGCATTTT	CASSQGGGGGQPQHF
few	TRBV30	TRBJ1-2	-	TGTGCCTGGAGTCGAGACTCCCCCGGGGGCTACACCTTC	CAWSRDSPGGYTF
-	TRBV6-1	TRBJ1-3	TRBD1	TGTGCCAGCAGTGAAGAAGGGGGCGGTGGAAACACCATATATTTT	CASSEEGGGGNTIYF
-	TRBV11-1	TRBJ1-1	-	TGTGCCAGCAGCCCTCCGGAAGGGGTGGTGAACACTGAAGCTTTCTTT	CASSPPEGVVNTEAFF
-	TRBV4-1	TRBJ2-1	TRBD2	TGCGCCAGCAGCCTCTCCACCGGGAGGAATGAGCAGTTCTTC	CASSLSTGRNEQFF
-	TRBV3-1/TRBV3-2	TRBJ2-3	TRBD2	TGTGCCAGCAGACGTGGACTAGCGGGAGGAAAGGGCACAGATACGCAGTATTTT	CASRRGLAGGKGTDTQYF
-	TRBV5-1	TRBJ2-1	-	TGCGCCAGCAGGGCGAGGGCGACAGGGAGGAGCAATGAGCAGTTCTTC	CASRARATGRSNEQFF
-	TRBV2	TRBJ2-1	TRBD1	TGTGCCAGCAGGAGCCTAGGGACAGGGAGCTACAATGAGCAGTTCTTC	CASRSLGTGSYNEQFF
few	TRBV6-1	TRBJ1-4	TRBD1	TGTGCCAGCAGTGAAGCGGCAGGGGGCGGAGAAAAACTGTTTTTT	CASSEAAGGGEKLFF
-	TRBV10-3	TRBJ2-1	TRBD2	TGTGCCATCAGTGAAATGACTAGCGGCTACAATGAGCAGTTCTTC	CAISEMTSGYNEQFF
-	TRBV9	TRBJ1-1	TRBD1	TGTGCCAGCTCCGTCTCACCGGGACAGGGGCACACTGAAGCTTTCTTT	CASSVSPGQGHTEAFF
-	TRBV18	TRBJ1-4	-	TGTGCCAGCTCACCAGACAGGTCATTCAATGAAAAACTGTTTTTT	CASSPDRSFNEKLFF
-	TRBV2	TRBJ1-5	TRBD1	TGTGCCAGCAAGGGGACAGGTTATAGCAATCAGCCCCAGCATTTT	CASKGTGYSNQPQHF
-	TRBV9	TRBJ1-1	-	TGTGCCAGCAGCGTAACAGTTAACACTGAAGCTTTCTTT	CASSVTVNTEAFF
-	TRBV28	TRBJ2-3	TRBD2	TGTGCCAGCAGTTTCGGGAGGGGTGCAGATACGCAGTATTTT	CASSFGRGADTQYF
-	TRBV19	TRBJ1-1	TRBD1	TGTGCCAGTAGACCGGGACAGGGGGCCAACACTGAAGCTTTCTTT	CASRPGQGANTEAFF
-	TRBV7-2	TRBJ2-5	TRBD1	TGTGCCAGCAGCTTTGACAGGGGTCAGGAGACCCAGTACTTC	CASSFDRGQETQYF
-	TRBV27	TRBJ2-7	TRBD2	TGTGCCAGCAGTTATAGGACTAGCTCTAACGAGCAGTACTTC	CASSYRTSSNEQYF
-	TRBV7-9	TRBJ1-1	-	TGTGCCAGCAGCTTACGTGACTCGGCCCCTGAAGCTTTCTTT	CASSLRDSAPEAFF
-	TRBV5-5	TRBJ2-7	-	TGTGCCAGCAGCTTGTCTTCCGGGGGCTACGAGCAGTACTTC	CASSLSSGGYEQYF
-	TRBV3-1/TRBV3-2	TRBJ1-4	TRBD1	TGTGCCAGCAGCCAAGGCGGACAGGCAAGCAGAAAACTGTTTTTT	CASSQGGQASRKLFF
-	TRBV29-1	TRBJ2-3	TRBD2	TGCAGCGTTGACGTCTCAAGCGGGACCAACAGCACAGATACGCAGTATTTT	CSVDVSSGTNSTDTQYF
-	TRBV6-5	TRBJ1-5	-	TGTGCCAGCAGCCTTACAGGGCCCCGACGGGGACCCCAGCATTTT	CASSLTGPRRGPQHF
once	TRBV6-5	TRBJ2-7	-	TGTGCCAGCAGTTACGTCGACGAGCAGTACTTC	CASSYVDEQYF
-	TRBV19	TRBJ1-2	TRBD1	TGTGCCACTCTACACCGGGACAGGGCTTATGGCTACACCTTC	CATLHRDRAYGYTF
-	TRBV19	TRBJ1-1	-	TGTGCCAGTAGTATGGAGGGGAGGGGGACTGAAGCTTTCTTT	CASSMEGRGTEAFF
-	TRBV7-7	TRBJ2-5	-	TGTGCTAGCAGCCCGGGGACATACCAAGAGACCCAGTACTTC	CASSPGTYQETQYF
-	TRBV2	TRBJ1-3	TRBD1	TGTGCCAGCAGTGAGGGACAGGGAAACACCATATATTTT	CASSEGQGNTIYF
-	TRBV27	TRBJ2-3	TRBD2	TGTGCCGCCGGAGGGTTACTAGCGGGGGCGGATACGCAGTATTTT	CAAGGLLAGADTQYF
few	TRBV2	TRBJ1-5	TRBD1	TGTGCCAGCAGACGACAGGGGACGATAAAGCCCCAGCATTTT	CASRRQGTIKPQHF
-	TRBV28	TRBJ2-1	TRBD2	TGTGCCAGCGGACTAGCGGGTAACTATGAGCAGTTCTTC	CASGLAGNYEQFF
-	TRBV28	TRBJ2-7	TRBD1	TGTGCCAGCAGTTTGGCGGGACAGGACTACGAGCAGTACTTC	CASSLAGQDYEQYF
-	TRBV2	TRBJ2-3	-	TGTGCCAGCAGTACAGGGTTTGGCACAGATACGCAGTATTTT	CASSTGFGTDTQYF
once	TRBV27	TRBJ2-1	-	TGTGCCAGCAGTTTCGAATTTAGGGGATACAATGAGCAGTTCTTC	CASSFEFRGYNEQFF
few	TRBV18	TRBJ2-1	TRBD2	TGTGCCAGCTCACCGGCGATACTAGCGGGAGGCACCTACAATGAGCAGTTCTTC	CASSPAILAGGTYNEQFF
-	TRBV7-9	TRBJ1-2	-	TGTGCCAGCAGCTTAGAACGGGAACGTAGGGAGGAAGGCTACACCTTC	CASSLERERREEGYTF
-	TRBV28	TRBJ1-2	-	TGTGCCAGCAGCCCCGGGACACCAAACTATGGCTACACCTTC	CASSPGTPNYGYTF